This T cell receptor (beta chain) was sequenced in a study of early T cells in non-severe SARS-CoV-2 infection. Study overall: Chains from this unsorted whole-blood bulk RNA could not be paired.

Trimming cost V 5 bases and J 0 bases; bases outside gene matches: 10. Germline CDR1 and CDR2: SGHVS and FQNEAQ. The CDR3 length is 18 residues. As part of library construction, unique molecular identifiers were attached to individual cDNA molecules. One entry per CDR3 protein, called by TCRdb with MiXCR from the 5' RACE reads. The sample shows 30,000 to 40,000 distinct CDR3 sequences, under 7% of them seen only once. This clonotype originated in an adult who was a healthcare worker with PCR-confirmed SARS-CoV-2 infection or an uninfected control (not recorded which). The sequencing sample was made of whole blood. The chain links TRBV7-8 to TRBJ2-2, with 9 bases identical to TRBD1. The CDR3 spells CASSARDRVLSNTGELFF. The CDR3 DNA reads TGTGCCAGCAGCGCCCGGGACAGGGTGTTATCGAACACCGGGGAGCTGTTTTTT. Based on the CDR3 plus reference TRBV7-8 and TRBJ2-2, the full variable domain is GAGVSQSPRYKVAKRGQDVALRCDPISGHVSLFWYQQALGQGPEFLTYFQNEAQLDKSGLPSDRFFAERPEGSVSTLKIQRTQQEDSAVYLCASSARDRVLSNTGELFFGEGSRLTVL.